The next 26 T cell receptor beta chains were all read from a single sample in a study of blood T cells in healthy people across ages (dated by TCRdb to between 2014 and 2017). Preparation of the library involved 5' RACE. Sequencing was performed on an Illumina HiSeq 2500. A second PCR of roughly 6 to 11 cycles was run with a J-beta primer mix and a sample-barcoded 5' primer. TCRdb cleaned the public reads at Q25 with fastp, built clones with MiXCR and kept in-frame beta chains. CDR3 protein duplicates are merged, each entry listing the most common genes and DNA. The sample table shows 1.5 million to 2 million distinct CDR3 sequences, and 49% are seen once. Approximately 2.1% of the sample is in the top ten clones. Sequencing input: blood. The receptors were gathered from a woman between 35 and 50 years old in good health.

The chain combines TRBV7-2 with TRBJ2-1, with D unresolved. The J call could be wrong; TRBJ2-7 is a better fit for the DNA end. The germline V gene has CDR1 SGHTA and CDR2 FQGNSA. CDR3 length equals 14 residues. The CDR3 nucleotides read TGTGCCAGCAGCGCTACCCAGATCCTTGATGAGCAGTACTTC. It is translated as CASSATQILDEQYF.

The rearrangement links TRBV5-6 to TRBJ2-1, with D perhaps matching TRBD1 (5 bases). The CDR3 contains 15 residues. Germline V lookup: CDR1 SGHDT, CDR2 YYEEEE. The V gene lost 4 bases and the J gene lost 2 bases, with 13 bases spanning the gap. This CDR3 is CASSEGDSTYNEQFF. The CDR3 DNA reads as TGTGCCAGCAGCGAAGGGGATTCCACCTACAATGAGCAGTTCTTC.

This clonotype is a singleton in its sample. The chain combines TRBV4-2 with TRBJ1-2; D gene unclear. Germline-derived CDR1 and CDR2 are LGHNA and YNFKEQ. Trimming pared 1 base from V and 8 bases from J, leaving 8 bases between. This CDR3 comprises 12 residues. The CDR3 is CASSQVSGGYTF. DNA of the CDR3: TGTGCCAGCAGCCAAGTGTCCGGGGGCTACACCTTC.

The chain links TRBV5-5 to TRBJ2-4; D remains unclear. The DNA end favors TRBJ2-7, so the J call may be wrong. The CDR3 extends over 16 amino acids. Germline loops: CDR1 SGHKS, CDR2 YYEKEE (reference sequence). The DNA for the CDR3 is TGTGCCAGCAGCTTGGAGGGCCAGGATTATTCCTACGAGCAGTACTTC. Protein: CASSLEGQDYSYEQYF.

This clonotype occurred a few times. The gene calls are TRBV6-5 and TRBJ1-2, with D possibly being TRBD1 (5 bases). Germline values: CDR1 MNHEY, CDR2 SVGAGI. The CDR3 has 14 residues. V shed 7 bases and J shed 5 bases, with 17 bases lying between them. CDR3 residues: CASMVGSGGYGYTF. The DNA of the CDR3 is TGTGCCAGCATGGTCGGCAGTGGGGGGTATGGCTACACCTTC.

The chain carries TRBV6-2 or TRBV6-3 and TRBJ2-1; TRBD1 agrees at 7 bases. This CDR3 has 15 amino acids. The germline gives CDR1 MNHEY, CDR2 SVGEGT. Trimming removed 6 bases from V and 0 bases from J; junction bases left unmatched: 5. This chain's CDR3 is CASRQDRSSYNEQFF. CDR3 sequence (DNA): TGTGCCAGCAGGCAGGACAGGAGCTCCTACAATGAGCAGTTCTTC.

The J gene is TRBJ2-6, the V gene TRBV9; a weak D match, TRBD2 (6 bases). V lost 0 bases and J lost 2, with 9 bases in between. The CDR3 length is 16 residues. Germline CDR1 SGDLS, CDR2 YYNGEE. CDR3 in DNA: TGTGCCAGCAGCGTAGTTGGGGGGACTGGGGCCAACGTCCTGACTTTC. Protein sequence: CASSVVGGTGANVLTF.

The genes are TRBV24-1 and TRBJ2-1; the match to TRBD1 covers 7 bases. With 2 bases clipped from V and 4 bases from J, the junction kept 7 bases outside the gene matches. Germline assignment: CDR1 KGHDR and CDR2 SFDVKD. The CDR3 length is 16 residues. This CDR3 is CATSDSVRQGYNEQFF. Here the CDR3 DNA reads TGTGCCACCAGTGATTCGGTGAGACAGGGATACAATGAGCAGTTCTTC.

The chain couples TRBV7-3 to TRBJ2-3; possible D gene TRBD2, 6 bases. This CDR3 contains 16 residues. Germline loops: CDR1 SGHTA, CDR2 FQGTGA. Between the trimmed V and J ends, which lost 7 bases and 2 bases, there was a span of 19 bases. The CDR3 spells CASNSSLRGNTDTQYF. The CDR3 DNA sequence: TGTGCCAGCAACTCTTCGCTTCGCGGGAACACAGATACGCAGTATTTT.

The chain has TRBV20-1 and TRBJ2-1; maybe TRBD2 (5 bases). Trimming cost V 3 bases and J 2 bases, with 14 bases left between them. CDR1 is DFQATT and CDR2 is SNEGSKA in the germline V gene (reference sequence). This CDR3 is built from 15 residues. CDR3 loop: CSASVEGKAYNEQFF. CDR3 DNA: TGCAGTGCTAGTGTAGAGGGTAAGGCCTACAATGAGCAGTTCTTC.

This clonotype was seen a few times. The chain links TRBV4-1 to TRBJ1-2; possibly TRBD1 for D (5 bases). Germline loops: CDR1 MGHRA, CDR2 YSYEKL. V was trimmed by 0 bases and J by 2 bases, leaving 10 bases between them. The CDR3 contains 15 residues. CDR3 amino acids: CASSQERQKNYGYTF. In nucleotides, the CDR3 is TGCGCCAGCAGCCAAGAGAGACAGAAGAACTATGGCTACACCTTC.

This clonotype was detected only a few times. This chain uses TRBV12-3 or TRBV12-4 with TRBJ2-6; 8 bases match TRBD2. With 6 bases clipped from V and 2 bases from J, the junction kept 3 bases outside the gene matches. The CDR3 is made up of 15 amino acids. CDR3 sequence (DNA): TGTGCCAGCAGCCCGCGGGAGGCTGGGGCCAACGTCCTGACTTTC. It is translated as CASSPREAGANVLTF.

This clonotype was seen more than once but under ten times. This sequence joins TRBV20-1 and TRBJ1-2, with 8 bases lining up with TRBD1. CDR3 size: 12 residues. J was trimmed by 8 bases and V by 7 bases; bases with no gene match: 9. Per the germline V gene, CDR1 is DFQATT and CDR2 is SNEGSKA (reference sequence). The CDR3 nucleotides are TGCAGTGTTCGGACAGGGCCTGCCGGCTACACCTTC. Translation gives CSVRTGPAGYTF.

This rearrangement joins TRBV4-1 to TRBJ2-3; 10 bases agree with TRBD1. The germline gives CDR1 MGHRA, CDR2 YSYEKL. V gave up 1 base and J gave up 6 bases; unmatched junction bases: 4. This CDR3 region has 15 residues. CDR3 sequence reads: CASSQGQGAGDTQYF. CDR3 in DNA: TGCGCCAGCAGCCAAGGACAGGGGGCAGGGGATACGCAGTATTTT.

This chain joins TRBV20-1 and TRBJ2-3; TRBD2 is a possible D gene (5 bases). V shed 4 bases and J shed 5 bases, with 13 bases lying between them. Germline V gene lookup returns CDR1 DFQATT and CDR2 SNEGSKA (reference sequence). This CDR3 spans 13 amino acids. The CDR3 nucleotides read TGCAGTGCTAAGGACTCGGATATAGATACGCAGTATTTT. It yields the protein CSAKDSDIDTQYF.

The chain recombines TRBV6-5 with TRBJ1-2; D uncertain. The CDR3 is 13 amino acids. In germline, CDR1 is MNHEY, CDR2 SVGAGI. Trimming pared 6 bases from V and 3 bases from J, leaving 11 bases between. The CDR3 reads CASRSLQDYGYTF. The CDR3 region has the DNA TGTGCCAGCAGGAGCTTGCAGGACTATGGCTACACCTTC.

This clonotype has only a few counts. CDR3 sequence: CASSLVVRLAGGGVNTQYF. The CDR3 DNA reads TGTGCCAGCAGCTTAGTAGTGCGACTAGCGGGGGGAGGGGTGAATACGCAGTATTTT. V gene TRBV7-2 combines with J gene TRBJ2-3, with 13 bases that match TRBD2. This CDR3 is built from 19 residues. J lost 7 bases, V lost 1 base, and 14 bases had no gene match. The germline V gene encodes CDR1 SGHTA and CDR2 FQGNSA.

This clonotype has ten or more counts. The chain recombines TRBV29-1 with TRBJ2-1; 9 bases align to TRBD1. CDR3 length: 14 amino acids. The junction had 8 bases not matched to a gene; V was cut back by 4 bases and J by 7 bases. The germline CDR1 and CDR2 sequences are SQVTM and ANQGSEA. In nucleotides, the CDR3 is TGCAGCGTTGGACCCGGACAGGGGAGGAATGAGCAGTTCTTC. The encoded protein is CSVGPGQGRNEQFF.

The chain is built from TRBV4-1 and TRBJ1-4; TRBD1 matches at 10 bases. CDR1 MGHRA and CDR2 YSYEKL come from the germline V gene. The length of the CDR3 is 19 residues. The J segment lost 1 base and the V segment lost 3 bases, leaving 11 bases of the junction unmatched. The CDR3 region has the DNA TGCGCCAGCAGCCATAATACCCTCGGGACAGGGGTAACTAATGAAAAACTGTTTTTT. Amino acid sequence: CASSHNTLGTGVTNEKLFF.

V and J are TRBV6-2 or TRBV6-3 and TRBJ2-1; TRBD2 might be the D (6 bases). This CDR3 comprises 18 residues. Trimming cost V 6 bases and J 2 bases, with 23 bases left between them. Germline V gene lookup returns CDR1 MNHEY and CDR2 SVGEGT. The CDR3 sequence: CASSSLRGTNGAYNEQFF. In DNA, the CDR3 is TGTGCCAGCAGCTCGCTCCGGGGGACGAACGGGGCCTACAATGAGCAGTTCTTC.

The chain recombines TRBV12-3 or TRBV12-4 with TRBJ1-2; 9 nucleotides align to TRBD1. This CDR3 contains 15 residues. The V segment lost 5 bases and the J segment 4 bases; nucleotides outside the gene matches: 8. CDR3 region: CASSPGQGSSYGYTF. In DNA form, the CDR3 reads TGTGCCAGCAGTCCGGGACAGGGATCGAGCTATGGCTACACCTTC.

The chain is built from TRBV20-1 and TRBJ2-5; 9 bases fit TRBD2. V trimming: 3 bases; J trimming: 0 bases; junction bases outside the gene matches: 8. The CDR3 sequence is 16 residues long. Germline loops: CDR1 DFQATT, CDR2 SNEGSKA (reference sequence). In DNA, the CDR3 is TGCAGTGCTAGCAGTGTAGCGGGGGCCTACCAAGAGACCCAGTACTTC. Its translation is CSASSVAGAYQETQYF.

This chain connects TRBV5-6 to TRBJ1-4, with TRBD1 matching over 7 bases. Germline CDR1 reads SGHDT; CDR2 reads YYEEEE. Trimming took 2 bases from V and 7 from J; bases not matched to a gene: 14. This CDR3 is 17 amino acids long. CDR3 amino acids: CASSFGWGDRDGEKLFF. As DNA, the CDR3 is TGTGCCAGCAGCTTTGGGTGGGGAGACAGGGACGGTGAAAAACTGTTTTTT.

J is TRBJ2-1 and V is TRBV12-5; TRBD1 is a possible D gene (6 bases). The germline CDR1 and CDR2 sequences are LGHNT and FRNRAP. CDR3 length: 19 amino acids. V was trimmed by 4 bases and J by 0 bases, leaving 22 bases between them. The chain's CDR3 is CASGSNLPGQISSYNEQFF. The CDR3 DNA reads TGTGCTAGTGGTTCGAACCTACCGGGACAAATAAGCTCCTACAATGAGCAGTTCTTC.

Here the CDR3 reads CASSLYGKSYEQYF. The DNA of the CDR3 is TGTGCCAGCAGCTTATATGGGAAAAGCTACGAGCAGTACTTC. This chain joins TRBV7-2 and TRBJ2-7; D is unresolved. There are 14 residues in the CDR3. Germline CDR1 reads SGHTA; CDR2 reads FQGNSA. The V end lost 2 bases, the J end lost 3 bases, and 11 bases lay between the germline ends. The variable domain in full, completed from reference TRBV7-2 and TRBJ2-7, reads GAGVSQSPSNKVTEKGKDVELRCDPISGHTALYWYRQSLGQGLEFLIYFQGNSAPDKSGLPSDRFSAERTGGSVSTLTIQRTQQEDSAVYLCASSLYGKSYEQYFGPGTRLTVT.

The J gene is TRBJ2-1, the V gene TRBV4-1; D is tentatively TRBD1 or TRBD2 (5 bases each). V lost 3 bases to trimming and J lost 5 bases, with 17 bases between them. The CDR3 consists of 16 residues. The germline CDR1 and CDR2 sequences are MGHRA and YSYEKL. The CDR3 protein is CASSHIRERGNNEQFF. DNA of the CDR3: TGCGCCAGCAGCCATATACGCGAGAGGGGCAACAATGAGCAGTTCTTC.